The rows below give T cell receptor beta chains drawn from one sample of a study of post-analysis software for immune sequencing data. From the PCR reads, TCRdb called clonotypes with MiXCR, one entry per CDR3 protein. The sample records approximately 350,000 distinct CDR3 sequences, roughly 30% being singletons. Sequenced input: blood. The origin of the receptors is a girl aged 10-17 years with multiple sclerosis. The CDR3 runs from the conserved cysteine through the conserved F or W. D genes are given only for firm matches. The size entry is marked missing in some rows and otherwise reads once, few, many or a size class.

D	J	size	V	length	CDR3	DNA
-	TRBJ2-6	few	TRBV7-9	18	CAISDPGQFFSGANVLTF	TGTGCCATATCTGACCCAGGACAGTTTTTCTCTGGGGCCAACGTCCTGACTTTC
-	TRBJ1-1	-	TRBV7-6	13	CTSSLARNTEAFF	TGTACCAGCAGCTTGGCCAGGAACACTGAAGCTTTCTTT
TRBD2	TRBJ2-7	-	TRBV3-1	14	CASRRTSGGYEQYF	TGTGCCAGCAGACGGACTAGCGGGGGGTACGAGCAGTACTTC
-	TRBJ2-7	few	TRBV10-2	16	CASSDGWEGESYEQYF	TGCGCCAGCAGTGATGGGTGGGAGGGGGAATCCTACGAGCAGTACTTC
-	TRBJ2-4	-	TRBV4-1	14	CASSQLISEAIQYF	TGCGCCAGCAGCCAATTGATTAGCGAGGCCATTCAGTACTTC
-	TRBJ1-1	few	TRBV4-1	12	CASSGSNTEAFF	TGCGCCAGCTCTGGATCGAACACTGAAGCTTTCTTT
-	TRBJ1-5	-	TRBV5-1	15	CASSLVSGANQPQHF	TGCGCCAGCAGCTTGGTTTCAGGGGCCAATCAGCCCCAGCATTTT
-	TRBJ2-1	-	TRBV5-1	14	CASSLFADQETQFF	TGCGCCAGCAGCTTGTTCGCAGACCAAGAGACCCAGTTCTTC
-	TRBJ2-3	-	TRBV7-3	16	CASSQFGRGNTDTQYF	TGTGCCAGCAGCCAGTTTGGCAGGGGAAACACAGATACGCAGTATTTT
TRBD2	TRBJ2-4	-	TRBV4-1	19	CASSQDTLAGGIAKNIQYF	TGCGCCAGCAGCCAAGATACCCTAGCGGGGGGGATAGCCAAAAACATTCAGTACTTC
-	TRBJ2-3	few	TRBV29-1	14	CSVEAYEGPDTQYF	TGCAGCGTTGAAGCATACGAAGGGCCAGATACGCAGTATTTT
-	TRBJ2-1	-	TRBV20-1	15	CSAARQESSYNEQFF	TGCAGTGCTGCGCGACAGGAGAGCTCCTACAATGAGCAGTTCTTC
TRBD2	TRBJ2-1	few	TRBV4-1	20	CASSPLLAGDYRSSYNEQFF	TGCGCCAGCAGCCCACTCTTAGCGGGGGACTACCGGAGCTCCTACAATGAGCAGTTCTTC